The sequence of this TCR beta chain was determined in a study of type 1 regulatory T cells. Study-level background: An in vitro protocol generated T-allo10, a Tr1-enriched, alloantigen-specific CD4 T cell product.

TCRdb re-called the reads through MiXCR, storing one row per CDR3 protein. There are 75,000 to 100,000 distinct CDR3 sequences in the sample; roughly 31% occur only once, and approximately 2.2% lies in the top ten. This CDR3 region has 16 residues. V lost 3 bases and J 0 bases, leaving 16 bases between the germline ends. CDR1 is SGHRS, CDR2 YFSETQ, per germline. Sequences were obtained from CD4+ T cells, either the whole sample or a sorted fraction (not recorded which). The chain couples TRBV5-1 to TRBJ2-7; D is possibly TRBD2 (6 bases). The sequence was obtained from a human donor in good health. The CDR3 loop reads CASSSGLLGDSYEQYF. CDR3 sequence (DNA): TGCGCCAGCAGCTCCGGACTATTAGGGGACTCCTACGAGCAGTACTTC.